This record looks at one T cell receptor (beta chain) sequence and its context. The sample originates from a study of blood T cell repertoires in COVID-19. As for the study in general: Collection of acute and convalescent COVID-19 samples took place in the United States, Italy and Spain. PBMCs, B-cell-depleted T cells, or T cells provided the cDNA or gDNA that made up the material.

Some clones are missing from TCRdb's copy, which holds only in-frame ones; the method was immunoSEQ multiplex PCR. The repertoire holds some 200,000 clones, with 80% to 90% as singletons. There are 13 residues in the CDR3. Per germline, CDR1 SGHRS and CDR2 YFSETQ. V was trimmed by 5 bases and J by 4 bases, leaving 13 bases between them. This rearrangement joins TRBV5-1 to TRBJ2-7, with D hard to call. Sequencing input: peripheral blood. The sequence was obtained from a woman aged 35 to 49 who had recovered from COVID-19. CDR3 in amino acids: CASSDSSLYEQYF. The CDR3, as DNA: TGCGCCAGCAGTGACTCCTCACTATACGAGCAGTACTTC.